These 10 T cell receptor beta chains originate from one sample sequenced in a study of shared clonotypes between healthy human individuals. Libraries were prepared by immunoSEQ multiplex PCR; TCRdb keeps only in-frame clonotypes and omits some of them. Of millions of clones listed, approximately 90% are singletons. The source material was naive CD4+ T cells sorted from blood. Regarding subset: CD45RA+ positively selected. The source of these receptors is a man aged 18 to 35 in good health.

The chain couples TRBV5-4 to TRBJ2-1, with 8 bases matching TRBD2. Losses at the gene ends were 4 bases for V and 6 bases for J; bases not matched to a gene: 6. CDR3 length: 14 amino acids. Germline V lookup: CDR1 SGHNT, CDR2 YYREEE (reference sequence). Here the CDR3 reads CASSPRAGVNEQFF. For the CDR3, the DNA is TGTGCCAGCAGCCCTCGAGCGGGGGTCAATGAGCAGTTCTTC.

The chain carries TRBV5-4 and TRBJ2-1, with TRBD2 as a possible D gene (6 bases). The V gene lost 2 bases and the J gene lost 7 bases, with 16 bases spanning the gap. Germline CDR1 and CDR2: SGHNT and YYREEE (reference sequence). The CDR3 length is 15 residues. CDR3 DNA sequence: TGTGCCAGCAGCTTTCCCGGGAGTGGTGAGAATGAGCAGTTCTTC. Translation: CASSFPGSGENEQFF. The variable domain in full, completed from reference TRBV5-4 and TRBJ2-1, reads ETGVTQSPTHLIKTRGQQVTLRCSSQSGHNTVSWYQQALGQGPQFIFQYYREEENGRGNFPPRFSGLQFPNYSSELNVNALELDDSALYLCASSFPGSGENEQFFGPGTRLTVL.

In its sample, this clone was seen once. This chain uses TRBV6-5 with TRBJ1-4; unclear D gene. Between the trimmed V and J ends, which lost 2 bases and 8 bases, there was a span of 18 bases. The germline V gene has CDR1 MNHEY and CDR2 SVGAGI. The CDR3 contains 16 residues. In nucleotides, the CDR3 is TGTGCCAGCAGTTACCGCTATAGGGAAGACGAGGAAAAACTGTTTTTT. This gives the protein CASSYRYREDEEKLFF.

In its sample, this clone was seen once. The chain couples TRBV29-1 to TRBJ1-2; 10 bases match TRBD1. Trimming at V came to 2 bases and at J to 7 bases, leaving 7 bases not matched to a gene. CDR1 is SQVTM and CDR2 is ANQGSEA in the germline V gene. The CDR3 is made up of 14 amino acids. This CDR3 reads CSVEKWDRGFGYTF. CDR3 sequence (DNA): TGCAGCGTTGAAAAATGGGACAGGGGATTTGGCTACACCTTC.

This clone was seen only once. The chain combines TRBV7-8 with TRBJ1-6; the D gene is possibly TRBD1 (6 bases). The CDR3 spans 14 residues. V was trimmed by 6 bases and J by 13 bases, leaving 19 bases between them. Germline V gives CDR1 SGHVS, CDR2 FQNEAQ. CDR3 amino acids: CASRIQGSKSPLHF. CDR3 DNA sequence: TGTGCCAGCAGGATACAGGGTTCCAAGTCGCCCCTCCACTTT.

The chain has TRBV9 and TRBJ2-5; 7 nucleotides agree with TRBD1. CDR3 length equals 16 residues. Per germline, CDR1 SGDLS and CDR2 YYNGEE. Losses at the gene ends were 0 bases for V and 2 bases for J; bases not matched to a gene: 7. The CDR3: CASSVGGTDLQETQYF. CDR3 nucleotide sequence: TGTGCCAGCAGCGTAGGAGGGACAGACCTTCAAGAGACCCAGTACTTC. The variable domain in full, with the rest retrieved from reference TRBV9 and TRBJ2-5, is DSGVTQTPKHLITATGQRVTLRCSPRSGDLSVYWYQQSLDQGLQFLIQYYNGEERAKGNILERFSAQQFPDLHSELNLSSLELGDSALYFCASSVGGTDLQETQYFGPGTRLLVL.

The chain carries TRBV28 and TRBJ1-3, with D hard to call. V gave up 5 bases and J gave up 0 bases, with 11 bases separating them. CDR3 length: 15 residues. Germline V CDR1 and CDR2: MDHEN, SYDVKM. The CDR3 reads CASSPPFGSGNTIYF. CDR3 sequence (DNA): TGTGCCAGCAGTCCGCCGTTCGGCTCTGGAAACACCATATATTTT.

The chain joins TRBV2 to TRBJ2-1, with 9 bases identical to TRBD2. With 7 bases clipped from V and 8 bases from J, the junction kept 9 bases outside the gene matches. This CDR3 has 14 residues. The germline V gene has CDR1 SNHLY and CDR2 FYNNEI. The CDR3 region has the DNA TGTGCCAGCATTTTAAACTTAGCGGGGGATGAGCAGTTCTTC. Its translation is CASILNLAGDEQFF.

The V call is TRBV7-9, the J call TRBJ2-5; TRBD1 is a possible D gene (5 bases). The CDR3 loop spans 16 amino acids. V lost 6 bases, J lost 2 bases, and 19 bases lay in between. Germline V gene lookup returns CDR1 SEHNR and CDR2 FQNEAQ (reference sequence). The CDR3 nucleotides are TGTGCCAGCAGAGGGATGGGTGCAGGGTCTCAAGAGACCCAGTACTTC. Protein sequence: CASRGMGAGSQETQYF.

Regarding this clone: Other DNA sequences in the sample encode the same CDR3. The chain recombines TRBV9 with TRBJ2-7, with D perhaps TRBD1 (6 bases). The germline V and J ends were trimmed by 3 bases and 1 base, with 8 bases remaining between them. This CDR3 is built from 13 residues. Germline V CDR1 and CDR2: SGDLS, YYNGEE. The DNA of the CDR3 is TGTGCCAGCAGCGCTACAGGGTCCTACGAGCAGTACTTC. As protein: CASSATGSYEQYF.